This T cell receptor beta chain was profiled in a study of T cells in Graves' hyperthyroidism and ophthalmopathy. The study, taken as a whole, reports: Most expanded thyroid clonotypes above 0.001 also appeared in blood.

Germline CDR1 SQVTM, CDR2 ANQGSEA. The CDR3 has 14 amino acids. Trimming took 6 bases from V and 2 from J; bases not matched to a gene: 7. Diagnoses used clinical symptoms, serum thyroxine and TRAb, thyroid ultrasound and orbital computed tomography. Template material for amplifying TCR beta CDR3 regions consisted of RNA transcripts. When the TCR CDR3 underwent first-round RT-PCR, the HTBI primer set was used. MiXCR, run by TCRdb on the multiplex PCR reads, gives a single entry per CDR3 protein. The top ten clones hold roughly 3.4% of a sample with roughly 61,000 distinct CDR3 sequences, around 50% of them seen once. In the case of this clonotype: The antigen is not known.

Sequencing input: blood. The TCR sequence derives from a woman in her sixties or seventies with Graves' ophthalmopathy. The gene calls are TRBV29-1 and TRBJ2-1, with 7 bases lining up with TRBD2. The CDR3 sequence is CSVSGGGTYNEQFF. In DNA, the CDR3 is TGCAGCGTCTCGGGGGGAGGGACCTACAATGAGCAGTTCTTC.